The 18 T cell receptor beta chains presented below share a single source sample, sequenced in a study of blood T cell repertoires in COVID-19 (TCRdb year 2020). The library came from the immunoSEQ multiplex PCR assay. In TCRdb, the immuneACCESS table is reduced to in-frame sequences with V and J assigned. These tables do not hold every clone; where another copy was compared, an unresolved V gene accounts for under half, and the others remain unexplained. This sample holds about 180,000 clones; 70% to 90% were observed only once. Clones ranked in the top ten supply roughly 9.7% of the sample. The sequenced material came from peripheral blood. Every receptor here comes from a human donor with active or convalescent COVID-19. The donor label of this sample is uncertain.

This clone occurred once. The chain uses TRBV3-1 (or the pseudogene TRBV3-2) and TRBJ1-2; a weak D match, TRBD1 (6 bases). The CDR3 is 15 residues long. Trimming removed 4 bases at V and 4 bases at J, with 16 bases between. CDR1 is LGHDT, CDR2 YNNKEL, per germline (reference sequence). The CDR3 DNA sequence: TGTGCCAGCAGCCGGATGGGACACCGGAGCTATGGCTACACCTTC. This translates into CASSRMGHRSYGYTF.

The V and J genes are TRBV7-2 and TRBJ2-3; 8 bases line up with TRBD2. The CDR3 covers 16 residues. V was clipped by 5 bases and J by 4 bases; unmatched bases: 11. Per germline, CDR1 SGHTA and CDR2 FQGNSA. The CDR3 coding sequence is TGTGCCAGCAGCCCCGGGGCGGGAGGCCTTGCAGATACGCAGTATTTT. Translation gives CASSPGAGGLADTQYF.

The table lists this clone with a few counts. The J gene is TRBJ2-3, the V gene TRBV29-1, with 12 bases aligning to TRBD2. CDR1 SQVTM and CDR2 ANQGSEA come from the germline V gene. The CDR3 sequence is 15 residues long. J lost 6 bases, V lost 7 bases, and 11 bases had no gene match. CDR3 bases: TGCAGCGCCTACGGACTAGCGGGAAGAGGGGATACGCAGTATTTT. Translating it yields CSAYGLAGRGDTQYF.

V and J are TRBV24-1 and TRBJ2-7, with unresolved D. Trimming stripped 2 bases from V and 3 bases from J, with 4 bases between. Germline CDR1 reads KGHDR; CDR2 reads SFDVKD. CDR3 length: 12 amino acids. The chain's CDR3 is CATSDSVYEQYF. The DNA for the CDR3 is TGTGCCACCAGTGATTCCGTCTACGAGCAGTACTTC.

V usage is TRBV5-1 and J usage is TRBJ2-2; 9 nucleotides align to TRBD2. The germline gives CDR1 SGHRS, CDR2 YFSETQ. With V trimmed by 0 bases and J by 4 bases, 7 bases remained unmatched. The CDR3 sequence is 17 residues long. This chain's CDR3 is CASSLGFSGSGTGELFF. CDR3 sequence (DNA): TGCGCCAGCAGCTTGGGTTTTAGCGGGAGTGGCACCGGGGAGCTGTTTTTT.

CDR3 region: CASEISGADGYTF. The CDR3, as DNA: TGTGCCAGCGAGATATCAGGGGCGGATGGCTACACCTTC. This chain connects TRBV21-1 to TRBJ1-2; the D segment call TRBD1 is taken from the table without a DNA check. TRBV21-1 is a known pseudogene. This CDR3 has 13 amino acids.

V usage is TRBV5-6 and J usage is TRBJ2-1; D is perhaps TRBD2 (7 bases). The CDR3 sequence is 17 residues long. CDR1 and CDR2 (germline): SGHDT, YYEEEE. Trimming took off 4 bases at V and 7 bases at J, with 24 bases between the two ends. The CDR3 spells CASSPMRGGTYTNEQFF. The CDR3 DNA reads as TGTGCCAGCAGCCCTATGAGGGGGGGAACGTACACTAATGAGCAGTTCTTC.

The rearrangement joins TRBV11-3 to TRBJ2-2; no definite D call. CDR1 SGHNT and CDR2 YENEEA come from the germline V gene. This CDR3 region has 15 residues. With 1 base removed from V and 7 bases from J, the gap between germline ends came to 13 bases. CDR3 amino acids: CASSLGPRTVGELFF. CDR3 nucleotide sequence: TGTGCCAGCAGCTTAGGGCCCCGCACAGTCGGGGAGCTGTTTTTT.

This chain links TRBV11-3 with TRBJ2-2, with 9 positions matching TRBD2. The J segment lost 7 bases and the V segment lost 2 bases, leaving 14 bases of the junction unmatched. This CDR3 is built from 18 residues. Germline lookup yields CDR1 SGHNT and CDR2 YENEEA. The CDR3: CASSLLGRLTSGGGELFF. CDR3 bases: TGTGCCAGCAGCTTACTCGGCCGGCTGACTAGCGGTGGCGGGGAGCTGTTTTTT.

The chain joins TRBV19 to TRBJ1-2, with TRBD1 identical over 8 bases. Per the germline V gene, CDR1 is LNHDA and CDR2 is SQIVND (reference sequence). The CDR3 consists of 16 residues. The J segment lost 2 bases and the V segment lost 1 base, leaving 6 bases of the junction unmatched. CDR3: CASSIVGTGGNYGYTF. Written as DNA, the CDR3 is TGTGCCAGTAGTATAGTCGGGACAGGAGGGAACTATGGCTACACCTTC.

The gene calls are TRBV5-6 and TRBJ1-2; D may be TRBD1 (5 bases). The germline CDR1 and CDR2 sequences are SGHDT and YYEEEE. This CDR3 region has 12 residues. V was pared by 0 bases and J by 13 bases, with 13 bases between. CDR3 loop: CASSLASGVPTF. CDR3 sequence (DNA): TGTGCCAGCAGCTTGGCCTCGGGGGTCCCCACCTTC. Full variable domain (outside the CDR3, taken from reference TRBV5-6 and TRBJ1-2): DAGVTQSPTHLIKTRGQQVTLRCSPKSGHDTVSWYQQALGQGPQFIFQYYEEEERQRGNFPDRFSGHQFPNYSSELNVNALLLGDSALYLCASSLASGVPTFGSGTRLTVV.

This clone was recorded only once. The chain carries TRBV6-2 or TRBV6-3 and TRBJ1-5; no definite D call. The CDR3 is made up of 15 amino acids. Germline V gives CDR1 MNHEY, CDR2 SVGEGT. V was cut by 0 bases and J by 3 bases, with 9 bases left in between. This CDR3 is CASSYSRAVNQPQHF. The CDR3 nucleotides are TGTGCCAGCAGTTACTCGAGGGCAGTCAATCAGCCCCAGCATTTT.

The chain is built from TRBV6-5 and TRBJ2-2, with 11 bases lining up with TRBD1. The CDR3 extends over 16 amino acids. The ends lost 2 bases at V and 4 bases at J; junction bases unmatched: 3. CDR1 is MNHEY, CDR2 SVGAGI, per germline. CDR3 nucleotides: TGTGCCAGCAGTTACCAGGGGACAGGGGGCACCGGGGAGCTGTTTTTT. Translating it yields CASSYQGTGGTGELFF.

CDR3 bases: TGTGCCAGCAGCCAATGGACAGGGGGCTCTGGGGCCAACGTCCTGACTTTC. It specifies CASSQWTGGSGANVLTF. The J gene is TRBJ2-6, the V gene TRBV3-1 (or the pseudogene TRBV3-2), with 10 positions matching TRBD1. There are 17 residues in the CDR3. Germline assignment: CDR1 LGHDT and CDR2 YNNKEL (reference sequence). The V gene end was trimmed by 2 bases and the J gene end by 0 bases; junction bases not matched to a gene: 1.

J is TRBJ1-1 and V is TRBV3-1 (or the pseudogene TRBV3-2); TRBD1 matches 9 bases. Germline CDR1 reads LGHDT; CDR2 reads YNNKEL (reference sequence). This CDR3 comprises 14 residues. The J segment lost 5 bases and the V segment lost 4 bases, leaving 5 bases of the junction unmatched. Here the CDR3 reads CASSRGTGNTEAFF. The CDR3 coding sequence is TGTGCCAGCAGCCGCGGGACAGGGAATACTGAAGCTTTCTTT.

The J gene is TRBJ2-3, the V gene TRBV5-1; 7 bases align to TRBD2. The V segment lost 7 bases and the J segment 5 bases; nucleotides outside the gene matches: 7. The CDR3 sequence is 13 residues long. Germline V CDR1 and CDR2: SGHRS, YFSETQ. The CDR3 region is CASSREREDTQYF. The CDR3 coding sequence is TGCGCCAGCTCGCGGGAGAGGGAAGATACGCAGTATTTT.

This chain joins TRBV7-9 and TRBJ1-2, with a weak D call TRBD1 (5 bases). Germline V gives CDR1 SEHNR, CDR2 FQNEAQ (reference sequence). The CDR3 is 13 amino acids. V was shortened by 6 bases and J by 2 bases, with 10 bases between the two germline ends. Here the CDR3 DNA reads TGTGCCAGCAGTTCCAGGGAAAACTATGGCTACACCTTC. It encodes CASSSRENYGYTF.

The rearrangement uses TRBV7-2 and TRBJ1-1; D gene uncertain. Trimming removed 3 bases at V and 4 bases at J, with 9 bases between. The length of the CDR3 is 13 residues. Germline values: CDR1 SGHTA, CDR2 FQGNSA. For the CDR3, the DNA is TGTGCCAGCAGCTTTGCGGGATCCACTGAAGCTTTCTTT. Residues: CASSFAGSTEAFF. The full variable domain, with the rest looked up from reference TRBV7-2 and TRBJ1-1, is GAGVSQSPSNKVTEKGKDVELRCDPISGHTALYWYRQSLGQGLEFLIYFQGNSAPDKSGLPSDRFSAERTGGSVSTLTIQRTQQEDSAVYLCASSFAGSTEAFFGQGTRLTVV.